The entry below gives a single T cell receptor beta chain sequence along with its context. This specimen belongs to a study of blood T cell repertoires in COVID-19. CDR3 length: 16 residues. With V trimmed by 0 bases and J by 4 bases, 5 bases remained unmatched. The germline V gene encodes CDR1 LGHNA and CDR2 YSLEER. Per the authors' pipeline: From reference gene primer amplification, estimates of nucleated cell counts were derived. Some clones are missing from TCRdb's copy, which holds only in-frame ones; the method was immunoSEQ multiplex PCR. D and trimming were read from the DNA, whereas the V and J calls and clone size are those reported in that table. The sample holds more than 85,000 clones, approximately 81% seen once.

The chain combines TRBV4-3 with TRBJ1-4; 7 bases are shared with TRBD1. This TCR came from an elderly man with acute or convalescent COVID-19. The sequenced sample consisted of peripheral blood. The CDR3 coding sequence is TGCGCCAGCAGCCAAGATAGAGGGGGCCGTAATGAAAAACTGTTTTTT. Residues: CASSQDRGGRNEKLFF.